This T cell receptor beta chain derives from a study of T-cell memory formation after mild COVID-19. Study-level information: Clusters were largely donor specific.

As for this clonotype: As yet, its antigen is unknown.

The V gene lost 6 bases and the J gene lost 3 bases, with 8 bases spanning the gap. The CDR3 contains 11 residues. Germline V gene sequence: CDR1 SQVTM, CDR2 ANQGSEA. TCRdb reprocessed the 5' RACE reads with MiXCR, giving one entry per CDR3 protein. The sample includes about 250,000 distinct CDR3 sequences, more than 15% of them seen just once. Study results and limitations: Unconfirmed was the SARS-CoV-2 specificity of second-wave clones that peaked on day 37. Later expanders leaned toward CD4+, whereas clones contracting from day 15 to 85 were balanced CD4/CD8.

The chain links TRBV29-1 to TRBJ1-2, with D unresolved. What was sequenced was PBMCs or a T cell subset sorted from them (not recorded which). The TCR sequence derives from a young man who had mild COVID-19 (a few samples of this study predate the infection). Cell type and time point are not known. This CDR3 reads CSVTPDYGYTF. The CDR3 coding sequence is TGCAGCGTGACGCCAGACTATGGCTACACCTTC.